Listed here is a single T cell receptor beta chain. V was pared by 6 bases and J by 10 bases, with 6 bases of the junction left unmatched. CDR1 is MDHEN and CDR2 is SYDVKM in the germline V gene. This CDR3 spans 13 amino acids. As processed by the authors: Amplifying reference gene primers gave estimates of nucleated cell counts. Repertoires were generated with immunoSEQ multiplex PCR, while TCRdb's copy carries only in-frame clones and drops some. V, J and clone size are those of that table, while D and trimming were read from the DNA. The table lists tens of thousands of clones, around 92% of them singletons. The source of the sample is a study of blood T cell repertoires in COVID-19. Study at large: Specimens from acute and convalescent COVID-19 originated in the United States, Italy and Spain. From T cells, B-cell-depleted T cells, or PBMCs came the material, which was cDNA or gDNA.

The receptor's source is a human donor in a cohort sampled during active COVID-19. Sequencing used peripheral blood. The rearrangement uses TRBV28 and TRBJ2-1; TRBD2 aligns across 10 bases. The CDR3 here is CASSPSGSLEQFF. The CDR3 region has the DNA TGTGCCAGCAGCCCTAGCGGGAGTTTGGAGCAGTTCTTC. Together with reference TRBV28 and TRBJ2-1, the CDR3 gives the full variable domain: DVKVTQSSRYLVKRTGEKVFLECVQDMDHENMFWYRQDPGLGLRLIYFSYDVKMKEKGDIPEGYSVSREKKERFSLILESASTNQTSMYLCASSPSGSLEQFFGPGTRLTVL.